These 21 T cell receptor beta chains were sequenced from one sample in a study of T cell repertoires in cytomegalovirus infection. TCRdb reanalysed the reads using MiXCR and keeps one entry per CDR3 protein. This repertoire shows approximately 500,000 distinct CDR3 sequences, approximately 16% found once; its top ten account for 20% to 30%. Sample: CD8+ T cells from PBMCs. The receptors come from a human donor in good health (CMV status not recorded). Some clones in this sample may be carry-over from other donors' samples.

Many counts were recorded for this clonotype. The CDR3 region is CASSPGINQPQHF. CDR3 bases: TGTGCCAGCAGCCCCGGGATCAATCAGCCCCAGCATTTT. The V call is TRBV7-8, the J call TRBJ1-5; D not resolved. The germline V gene encodes CDR1 SGHVS and CDR2 FQNEAQ. The V end lost 5 bases, the J end lost 3 bases, and 8 bases lay between the germline ends. The CDR3 has 13 residues.

As to this clonotype: This may arise from a read error, as a much more abundant clone is one base away. The chain carries TRBV28 and TRBJ2-1; D call uncertain. Germline loops: CDR1 MDHEN, CDR2 SYDVKM. The CDR3 sequence is 12 residues long. The V end lost 7 bases, the J end lost 9 bases, and 13 bases lay between the germline ends. This CDR3 is CASTSLKCEQFF. DNA for the CDR3: TGTGCCAGCACCTCTCTAAAGTGTGAGCAGTTCTTC.

This clonotype was seen a handful of times. V is TRBV20-1 and J is TRBJ2-7; TRBD2 agrees at 7 bases. This CDR3 contains 13 residues. Germline assignment: CDR1 DFQATT and CDR2 SNEGSKA (reference sequence). The V gene end was trimmed by 3 bases and the J gene end by 2 bases; junction bases not matched to a gene: 4. CDR3 region: CSASRLAAYEQYF. CDR3 sequence (DNA): TGCAGTGCTAGCAGACTAGCAGCCTACGAGCAGTACTTC.

There are many counts of this clonotype. The chain carries TRBV7-9 and TRBJ2-2, with D perhaps matching TRBD2 (6 bases). V lost 6 bases, J lost 9 bases, and 20 bases lay in between. Germline V CDR1 and CDR2: SEHNR, FQNEAQ (reference sequence). CDR3 length: 15 residues. The chain's CDR3 is CASRDGSLSSRELFF. The CDR3 nucleotides read TGTGCCAGCAGGGACGGGAGCCTCTCGTCCCGGGAGCTGTTTTTT.

This clonotype occurred many times. The rearrangement joins TRBV2 to TRBJ2-5; D is perhaps TRBD1 (6 bases). Trimming took off 4 bases at V and 3 bases at J, with 6 bases between the two ends. This CDR3 contains 12 residues. Germline V gene lookup returns CDR1 SNHLY and CDR2 FYNNEI. The chain's CDR3 is CASSGTEETQYF. The CDR3 nucleotides are TGTGCCAGCAGTGGGACAGAAGAGACCCAGTACTTC.

The rearrangement links TRBV29-1 to TRBJ2-7, with 13 bases lining up with TRBD2. V was pared by 7 bases and J by 0 bases, with 3 bases of the junction left unmatched. Germline CDR1 and CDR2: SQVTM and ANQGSEA. The CDR3 totals 14 residues. As DNA, the CDR3 is TGCAGCGCAGGACTAGCGGGGGCCTCCTACGAGCAGTACTTC. Encoded protein: CSAGLAGASYEQYF.

This clonotype was seen only a few times. The J gene is TRBJ2-3, the V gene TRBV5-6; 10 nucleotides align to TRBD1. The germline V gene encodes CDR1 SGHDT and CDR2 YYEEEE. V was pared by 0 bases and J by 3 bases, with 10 bases of the junction left unmatched. The CDR3 contains 18 residues. The DNA of the CDR3 is TGTGCCAGCAGCTTGGAATGGGGACAGGGGCCCGAAACAGATACGCAGTATTTT. Translated, it gives CASSLEWGQGPETDTQYF.

The V call is TRBV12-3 or TRBV12-4, the J call TRBJ1-5, with a possible D match to TRBD1 (6 bases). The CDR3 totals 14 residues. V was trimmed by 6 bases and J by 8 bases, leaving 17 bases between them. The CDR3: CASSPTGYKEPQHF. The CDR3 DNA sequence: TGTGCCAGCAGCCCTACAGGGTATAAGGAGCCCCAGCATTTT.

In this sample, this clonotype turned up a few times. The chain links TRBV5-8 to TRBJ1-2; tentative D call: TRBD1 (6 bases). This CDR3 is built from 13 residues. The ends were cut back, 8 bases at V and 8 bases at J, with 19 bases in the middle. Germline CDR1 is SGHTS and CDR2 is YDEGEE. The CDR3 DNA follows: TGTGCCAGTCGACGCAGGGGAGAGGAAGGCTACACCTTC. It is translated as CASRRRGEEGYTF. The full variable domain, in which reference TRBV5-8 and TRBJ1-2 provide the parts outside the CDR3, is EAGVTQSPTHLIKTRGQQATLRCSPISGHTSVYWYQQALGLGLQFLLWYDEGEERNRGNFPPRFSGRQFPNYSSELNVNALELEDSALYLCASRRRGEEGYTFGSGTRLTVV.

This clonotype has at least ten counts. This chain links TRBV10-2 with TRBJ2-3, with D hard to call. The germline V gene encodes CDR1 WSHSY and CDR2 SAAADI. Between the trimmed V and J ends, which lost 4 bases and 2 bases, there was a span of 7 bases. The CDR3 runs to 13 residues. The CDR3 DNA is TGCGCCAGCAGTGTCACACTCACAGATACGCAGTATTTT. This encodes CASSVTLTDTQYF.

This clonotype was observed many times. The chain recombines TRBV7-9 with TRBJ1-1, with D unresolved. Trimming stripped 8 bases from V and 3 bases from J, with 16 bases between. The germline V gene has CDR1 SEHNR and CDR2 FQNEAQ (reference sequence). The CDR3 has 14 residues. The CDR3 DNA is TGTGCCAGCGTATGGCCCCAGCCAGACACTGAAGCTTTCTTT. It yields the protein CASVWPQPDTEAFF.

This clonotype was counted many times. The rearrangement joins TRBV6-1 to TRBJ1-5; D is unclear. Trimming removed 3 bases at V and 1 base at J, with 16 bases between. Germline V gene data show CDR1 as MNHNS and CDR2 as SASEGT. The CDR3 sequence is 17 residues long. CDR3 DNA: TGTGCCAGCAGTGATCCCACCGGGGTAAGGAGCAATCAGCCCCAGCATTTT. Protein sequence: CASSDPTGVRSNQPQHF.

In the case of this clonotype: One end of the junction is discordant with germline, which a read error may explain. The rearrangement joins TRBV5-4 to TRBJ1-2; D possibly corresponds to TRBD1 (6 bases). The CDR3 covers 13 residues. Germline V lookup: CDR1 SGHNT, CDR2 YYREEE (reference sequence). The CDR3 bases are TGTGCCGGCAGCTCCACAGGGAACTATGGCTACACCTTC. It yields the protein CAGSSTGNYGYTF.

This clonotype appeared many times. V usage is TRBV28 and J usage is TRBJ1-2; TRBD1 matches 9 bases. This CDR3 spans 15 amino acids. The germline V gene encodes CDR1 MDHEN and CDR2 SYDVKM. With V trimmed by 5 bases and J by 5 bases, 9 bases remained unmatched. CDR3 coding DNA: TGTGCCAGCAGTCATCGGGGACAGGGAGGGTATGGCTACACCTTC. Translation gives CASSHRGQGGYGYTF.

This clonotype was counted at least ten times. J is TRBJ1-4 and V is TRBV11-2; possible D gene TRBD1, 5 bases. The CDR3 has 17 residues. V shed 3 bases and J shed 7 bases, with 21 bases lying between them. Germline V lookup: CDR1 SGHAT, CDR2 FQNNGV. The CDR3 sequence is CASSFLAGYLKGEKLFF. The CDR3 coding sequence is TGTGCCAGCAGCTTTCTCGCAGGGTACCTAAAAGGTGAAAAACTGTTTTTT.

The chain links TRBV12-3 or TRBV12-4 to TRBJ2-2; TRBD1 or TRBD2 may be the D gene (6 bases each). V shed 8 bases and J shed 1 base, with 14 bases lying between them. The CDR3 has 15 amino acids. CDR3 region: CASERVRGNTGELFF. DNA of the CDR3: TGTGCCAGCGAGCGGGTCAGGGGGAACACCGGGGAGCTGTTTTTT.

V is TRBV15 and J is TRBJ2-1; the match to TRBD2 covers 11 bases. Germline lookup yields CDR1 LNHNV and CDR2 YYDKDF (reference sequence). This CDR3 has 19 residues. Losses at the gene ends were 0 bases for V and 6 bases for J; bases not matched to a gene: 13. The CDR3 region is CATSRDPLSRLAGFNEQFF. CDR3 coding DNA: TGTGCCACCAGCAGAGATCCCCTCTCCAGACTAGCGGGATTCAATGAGCAGTTCTTC.

A word on this clonotype: This sequence may be a read error, since a much larger clone differs from it by one base. The chain carries TRBV5-4 and TRBJ1-2, with D possibly matching TRBD1 (5 bases). This CDR3 has 15 amino acids. The germline gives CDR1 SGHNT, CDR2 YYREEE (reference sequence). CDR3 loop: CARSSDRATNYGYTF. The DNA for the CDR3 is TGTGCCAGAAGCTCCGACAGAGCGACTAACTATGGCTACACCTTC.

The sample holds many counts of this clonotype. The V call is TRBV7-9, the J call TRBJ2-3, with D possibly being TRBD2 (7 bases). This CDR3 comprises 16 residues. Germline V CDR1 and CDR2: SEHNR, FQNEAQ (reference sequence). V was trimmed by 1 base and J by 2 bases, leaving 13 bases between them. The CDR3 loop is CASSLEAGGHTDTQYF. CDR3 sequence (DNA): TGTGCCAGCAGCTTAGAGGCCGGGGGGCACACAGATACGCAGTATTTT.

This clonotype has a count of ten or more. V and J are TRBV7-9 and TRBJ2-7, with unresolved D. The CDR3 length is 14 residues. Germline-derived CDR1 and CDR2 are SEHNR and FQNEAQ (reference sequence). V lost 7 bases and J lost 5, with 18 bases in between. The CDR3 sequence: CASTSETTPDEQYF. The CDR3 bases are TGTGCCAGCACCTCAGAAACGACACCTGACGAGCAGTACTTC.

This clonotype has a count of ten or more. The V gene is TRBV19, the J gene TRBJ2-4; 9 bases agree with TRBD1. Looked up from germline, CDR1 is LNHDA and CDR2 is SQIVND (reference sequence). V gave up 10 bases and J gave up 5 bases; unmatched junction bases: 6. The CDR3 is 13 amino acids. CDR3 sequence (DNA): TGTGCCATCAGCACAGGGGGCGAAAACATTCAGTACTTC. It codes for CAISTGGENIQYF.